Listed here are 30 T cell receptor beta chains from one sample, sequenced in a study of blood T cell repertoires in COVID-19 (dated by TCRdb to 2020 to 2021). Library creation used the immunoSEQ multiplex PCR assay. Here the immuneACCESS table is served through TCRdb, limited to in-frame sequences with V and J called. Missing clones are a known gap in these copies; in checked studies unresolved V genes cover under half, and the rest lacks a known reason. This sample has hundreds of thousands of clones in its table, and more than 80% of those were observed once. 1% of the sample comes from the top ten. Input material: PBMCs or T cells enriched from blood (not recorded which). These receptors all stem from a man younger than 30 who had recovered from COVID-19.

This chain joins TRBV7-2 and TRBJ2-7, with TRBD2 as a possible D gene (5 bases). The CDR3 is 14 residues long. Trimming took off 7 bases at V and 0 bases at J, with 13 bases between the two ends. CDR1 and CDR2 (germline): SGHTA, FQGNSA. CDR3 sequence: CASTSARGSYEQYF. CDR3 coding DNA: TGTGCCAGCACCTCAGCCCGGGGCTCCTACGAGCAGTACTTC.

The chain joins TRBV15 to TRBJ2-7, with D maybe TRBD2 (5 bases). The ends were cut back, 1 base at V and 6 bases at J, with 13 bases in the middle. The CDR3 is 14 amino acids. CDR1 and CDR2 (germline): LNHNV, YYDKDF (reference sequence). For the CDR3, the DNA is TGTGCCACCAGCAGAGGTTTAACACGGGGCGAGCAGTACTTC. Translating gives CATSRGLTRGEQYF.

This clone was observed once. The chain links TRBV29-1 to TRBJ2-7; 13 positions agree with TRBD2. The CDR3 loop spans 15 amino acids. Trimming cost V 6 bases and J 7 bases; bases outside gene matches: 12. Germline-derived CDR1 and CDR2 are SQVTM and ANQGSEA. The CDR3 loop is CSVLGTSGKGGEQYF. In DNA form, the CDR3 reads TGCAGCGTACTCGGGACTAGCGGGAAAGGGGGGGAGCAGTACTTC.

This chain links TRBV7-9 with TRBJ2-1, with D possibly matching TRBD2 (6 bases). The CDR3 extends over 11 amino acids. Germline V gene sequence: CDR1 SEHNR, CDR2 FQNEAQ (reference sequence). V dropped 8 bases and J dropped 9 bases, with 11 bases sitting between them. This CDR3 is CASSLALEQFF. DNA for the CDR3: TGTGCCAGCTCACTAGCTCTTGAGCAGTTCTTC.

This sequence joins TRBV5-1 and TRBJ1-2; the D gene is possibly TRBD1 (6 bases). Trimming took 5 bases from V and 4 from J, leaving 21 bases between them. CDR3 length equals 16 residues. The germline gives CDR1 SGHRS, CDR2 YFSETQ. DNA for the CDR3: TGCGCCAGCAGTTACACACAGGGAACCGGCAGCTATGGCTACACCTTC. Its translation: CASSYTQGTGSYGYTF.

The sample holds a few counts of this clone. V is TRBV27 and J is TRBJ2-5, with 11 bases matching TRBD1. Per germline, CDR1 MNHEY and CDR2 SMNVEV (reference sequence). Trimming at V came to 10 bases and at J to 2 bases, leaving 9 bases not matched to a gene. The CDR3 is 15 amino acids. This CDR3 reads CATAGWDRGQETQYF. For the CDR3, the DNA is TGTGCCACGGCGGGTTGGGACAGGGGGCAAGAGACCCAGTACTTC.

The rearrangement joins TRBV19 to TRBJ2-7; 11 bases agree with TRBD2. V shed 7 bases, J shed 4 bases, and the junction held 9 bases outside the gene matches. CDR1 LNHDA and CDR2 SQIVND come from the germline V gene (reference sequence). CDR3 length: 15 amino acids. The CDR3 spells CASIGLASGRYEQYF. The CDR3 nucleotides are TGTGCCAGTATCGGTTTGGCTAGCGGGAGGTACGAGCAGTACTTC.

The gene calls are TRBV2 and TRBJ2-1; 8 nucleotides align to TRBD1. In germline, CDR1 is SNHLY, CDR2 FYNNEI. The CDR3 is 15 residues long. Losses at the gene ends were 3 bases for V and 7 bases for J; bases not matched to a gene: 8. CDR3 residues: CASSETGVRVNEQFF. The CDR3 DNA reads TGTGCCAGCAGTGAGACAGGGGTTAGGGTGAATGAGCAGTTCTTC.

The chain recombines TRBV24-1 with TRBJ2-1, with a tentative D call TRBD2 (6 bases). V lost 9 bases and J lost 4, with 15 bases in between. The CDR3 runs 14 residues. Germline V gene sequence: CDR1 KGHDR, CDR2 SFDVKD. CDR3: CATGPGLPYNEQFF. The CDR3 nucleotides are TGTGCCACCGGCCCGGGACTTCCATACAATGAGCAGTTCTTC.

The DNA for the CDR3 is TGTGCCATCCGGACTAGCGGCCCCACCGGGGAGCTGTTTTTT. Translating it yields CAIRTSGPTGELFF. The chain carries TRBV10-3 and TRBJ2-2; 10 nucleotides match TRBD2. Losses at the gene ends were 8 bases for V and 4 bases for J; bases not matched to a gene: 4. CDR3 length: 14 residues. The germline V gene has CDR1 ENHRY and CDR2 SYGVKD.

The V gene is TRBV28, the J gene TRBJ1-5; 7 positions match TRBD1. J lost 10 bases, V lost 6 bases, and 18 bases had no gene match. This CDR3 spans 16 amino acids. Germline loops: CDR1 MDHEN, CDR2 SYDVKM. CDR3 in amino acids: CASRLNRGPAMSPQHF. CDR3 bases: TGTGCCAGCAGACTCAACAGGGGTCCCGCGATGAGTCCCCAGCATTTT.

V usage is TRBV6-5 and J usage is TRBJ2-5, with 9 bases matching TRBD1. Germline V gene lookup returns CDR1 MNHEY and CDR2 SVGAGI. The CDR3 consists of 15 residues. V was pared by 4 bases and J by 4 bases, with 7 bases of the junction left unmatched. In DNA, the CDR3 is TGTGCCAGCAGTTTCGGGACAGGGCTTTCAGAGACCCAGTACTTC. This gives the protein CASSFGTGLSETQYF.

The rearrangement joins TRBV9 to TRBJ2-1; 8 bases map to TRBD2. This CDR3 contains 14 residues. V dropped 0 bases and J dropped 7; count of bases not matched to a gene: 3. Germline V gene data show CDR1 as SGDLS and CDR2 as YYNGEE. DNA for the CDR3: TGTGCCAGCAGCGTAGCGGGGGGGGGTAATGAGCAGTTCTTC. This gives the protein CASSVAGGGNEQFF.

This clone has just a few counts. This rearrangement joins TRBV30 to TRBJ1-1; tentatively, D is TRBD1 (5 bases). CDR1 is GTSNPN, CDR2 SVGIG, per germline (reference sequence). The V and J ends lost 3 bases and 6 bases respectively, with 8 bases between them. The CDR3 covers 11 residues. The CDR3: CAWSAGPEAFF. The CDR3 nucleotides read TGTGCCTGGAGCGCGGGGCCTGAAGCTTTCTTT.

This clone was detected only a few times. This sequence joins TRBV27 and TRBJ2-1; maybe TRBD2 (5 bases). CDR3 length: 17 amino acids. The V end was cut by 5 bases, the J end by 0 bases, with 17 bases between. CDR1 is MNHEY and CDR2 is SMNVEV in the germline V gene (reference sequence). This CDR3 reads CASSPRLLARSYNEQFF. Here the CDR3 DNA reads TGTGCCAGCAGTCCCCGACTACTCGCACGCTCCTACAATGAGCAGTTCTTC.

The chain has TRBV9 and TRBJ2-5; 9 positions match TRBD2. The germline gives CDR1 SGDLS, CDR2 YYNGEE. The CDR3 consists of 16 residues. J was trimmed by 1 base and V by 3 bases; bases with no gene match: 7. DNA of the CDR3: TGTGCCAGCAGCGGAAGTAGCGGGGGACCCCAAGAGACCCAGTACTTC. Translation gives CASSGSSGGPQETQYF.

The chain is built from TRBV6-5 and TRBJ1-4; 10 bases match TRBD1. CDR1 is MNHEY and CDR2 is SVGAGI in the germline V gene. This CDR3 region has 12 residues. V was pared by 8 bases and J by 8 bases, with 2 bases of the junction left unmatched. The CDR3 DNA reads TGTGCCAGCGGACAGGGGGGCGAAAAACTGTTTTTT. Its translation: CASGQGGEKLFF.

The rearrangement joins TRBV6-5 to TRBJ2-7, with 11 bases identical to TRBD1. The CDR3 spans 15 residues. V was clipped by 0 bases and J by 5 bases; unmatched bases: 3. Germline V lookup: CDR1 MNHEY, CDR2 SVGAGI. Here the CDR3 reads CASSYSGQGVDEQYF. Here the CDR3 DNA reads TGTGCCAGCAGTTACTCGGGACAGGGGGTCGACGAGCAGTACTTC.

The CDR3 DNA follows: TGTGCCAGCAGCTTTGCAACAGGGGCGGGGGAGACCCAGTACTTC. Amino acid sequence: CASSFATGAGETQYF. The rearrangement links TRBV5-5 to TRBJ2-5; D is possibly TRBD1 (7 bases). Germline lookup yields CDR1 SGHKS and CDR2 YYEKEE (reference sequence). CDR3 length: 15 residues. V gave up 2 bases and J gave up 5 bases, with 16 bases separating them.

The chain links TRBV6-5 to TRBJ2-4; 7 nucleotides align to TRBD2. This CDR3 has 12 amino acids. Germline assignment: CDR1 MNHEY and CDR2 SVGAGI. Trimming at V came to 6 bases and at J to 7 bases, leaving 3 bases not matched to a gene. The CDR3 region is CASSGLENIQYF. CDR3 DNA sequence: TGTGCCAGCAGCGGACTAGAGAACATTCAGTACTTC.

The gene calls are TRBV2 and TRBJ2-7; 9 nucleotides line up with TRBD1. Germline V gives CDR1 SNHLY, CDR2 FYNNEI. The CDR3 runs 16 residues. With 6 bases clipped from V and 3 bases from J, the junction kept 12 bases outside the gene matches. CDR3: CASRRDRDRVVYEQYF. The CDR3 DNA reads as TGTGCCAGCAGGAGAGACCGGGACAGGGTTGTCTACGAGCAGTACTTC.

The chain links TRBV6-5 to TRBJ1-1, with D uncertain. Trimming left V 2 bases short and J 4 bases short, with 11 bases between. CDR3 length: 14 amino acids. Germline CDR1 and CDR2: MNHEY and SVGAGI. As DNA, the CDR3 is TGTGCCAGCAGTTACGGGCGGACTCCCACTGAAGCTTTCTTT. It specifies CASSYGRTPTEAFF.

In DNA form, the CDR3 reads TGTGCCATAGCAGGGGCCTTGAATCAGCCCCAGCATTTT. Protein: CAIAGALNQPQHF. The gene calls are TRBV19 and TRBJ1-5, with D possibly being TRBD1 (6 bases). This CDR3 is built from 13 residues. Germline lookup yields CDR1 LNHDA and CDR2 SQIVND (reference sequence). The V end was cut by 10 bases, the J end by 4 bases, with 14 bases between.

The chain has TRBV28 and TRBJ1-5; 7 bases match TRBD1. CDR3 size: 14 residues. CDR1 MDHEN and CDR2 SYDVKM come from the germline V gene. Germline trimming cut 6 bases from V and 6 bases from J; bases unmatched to any gene: 8. CDR3 DNA: TGTGCCAGCAGCCAACCAGGGGGAGGTCAGCCCCAGCATTTT. It specifies CASSQPGGGQPQHF.

This chain uses TRBV2 with TRBJ2-3; possibly TRBD2 for D (6 bases). CDR3 length equals 17 residues. Germline V gives CDR1 SNHLY, CDR2 FYNNEI. V was clipped by 0 bases and J by 2 bases, with 15 bases between them. The CDR3 DNA reads as TGTGCCAGCAGTGAAGCGGGGGACTCACACGACACAGATACGCAGTATTTT. This codes for CASSEAGDSHDTDTQYF.

This chain uses TRBV6-6 with TRBJ2-7; TRBD1 might be the D (7 bases). Trimming pared 4 bases from V and 7 bases from J, leaving 20 bases between. Germline CDR1 MNHNY, CDR2 SVGAGI (reference sequence). The CDR3 consists of 15 residues. CDR3 protein: CASSSQGGIGREQYF. The CDR3 DNA reads TGTGCCAGCAGTTCCCAGGGGGGAATCGGTCGGGAGCAGTACTTC.

The chain employs TRBV4-1 and TRBJ1-5, with D possibly TRBD1 on 6 matching bases. CDR1 is MGHRA and CDR2 is YSYEKL in the germline V gene. V was clipped by 1 base and J by 6 bases, with 19 bases between them. This CDR3 spans 17 amino acids. CDR3 region: CASSQGLPRGRAQPQHF. The CDR3 coding sequence is TGCGCCAGCAGCCAAGGTTTACCCAGGGGTAGGGCTCAGCCCCAGCATTTT.

This clone occurred a few times. The CDR3 reads CASSLGAGALPLHF. CDR3 bases: TGTGCCAGCAGCCTTGGGGCAGGGGCTTTGCCCCTCCACTTT. The chain has TRBV27 and TRBJ1-6; D is perhaps TRBD1 (6 bases). Trimming shortened V by 6 bases and J by 13 bases, and 19 bases separated the two germline ends. Germline loops: CDR1 MNHEY, CDR2 SMNVEV (reference sequence). The CDR3 is made up of 14 amino acids.

The rearrangement uses TRBV7-2 and TRBJ1-3, with a tentative D call TRBD1 (5 bases). This CDR3 region has 15 residues. V lost 5 bases to trimming and J lost 0 bases, with 11 bases between them. Per germline, CDR1 SGHTA and CDR2 FQGNSA. The CDR3 loop is CASSPADTSGNTIYF. The DNA of the CDR3 is TGTGCCAGCAGCCCCGCGGACACCTCTGGAAACACCATATATTTT.

The V gene is TRBV6-5, the J gene TRBJ2-3; 10 positions agree with TRBD2. The CDR3 consists of 14 residues. With 7 bases clipped from V and 3 bases from J, the junction kept 4 bases outside the gene matches. The germline V gene encodes CDR1 MNHEY and CDR2 SVGAGI. CDR3 nucleotides: TGTGCCAGCAATCCTAGCGGGGGTACAGATACGCAGTATTTT. It yields the protein CASNPSGGTDTQYF.